The entry below gives a single T cell receptor beta chain sequence along with its context. This sample is part of a study of T cells in Graves' hyperthyroidism and ophthalmopathy. Patients showing uncontrolled infection, other autoimmune disease, pregnancy or lactation were ineligible. The ends were cut back, 2 bases at V and 2 bases at J, with 18 bases in the middle. The CDR3 runs 17 residues. Germline V gives CDR1 SGHTA, CDR2 FQGNSA. Authors of the study amplified TCR beta CDR3 regions from RNA transcripts. The TCR CDR3 first-round RT-PCR relied on the HTBI primer set. TCRdb re-called the multiplex PCR reads through MiXCR, storing one row per CDR3 protein. Among more than 500,000 distinct CDR3 sequences listed, around 46% were seen once.

Sequenced input: peripheral blood or thyroid tissue (not recorded which). This receptor was obtained from an adult woman with Graves' disease, either hyperthyroidism or ophthalmopathy (not recorded which). The rearrangement links TRBV7-2 to TRBJ1-1; weak D call: TRBD1 (5 bases). For the CDR3, the DNA is TGTGCCAGCAGCTTAAGGGGTCGTGGACAAGGAAACACTGAAGCTTTCTTT. This codes for CASSLRGRGQGNTEAFF.